The sequence of this T cell receptor beta chain was determined in a study of blood T cell repertoires in COVID-19. The wider study: Sites in the United States, Italy and Spain provided acute and convalescent COVID-19 samples. Sample material is recorded as cDNA or gDNA derived from T cells, B-cell-depleted T cells, or PBMCs.

This clone was observed a few times. Other DNA variants within this sample encode the same CDR3. In the source study's methods: It was from reference gene primer amplification that nucleated cell counts were estimated. Clones were sequenced by immunoSEQ multiplex PCR, and TCRdb holds only the in-frame ones, with some missing. The V and J calls and clone size are taken from that table; D and trimming were inferred from the DNA. The sample has about 300,000 clones, around four fifths seen once. V was pared by 6 bases and J by 7 bases, with 12 bases between. The CDR3 has 12 residues. This TCR was sampled from a woman in her fifties or sixties who had recovered from COVID-19. Sequenced sample: peripheral blood. This rearrangement joins TRBV12-3 or TRBV12-4 to TRBJ1-2, with D possibly matching TRBD1 (6 bases). In DNA form, the CDR3 reads TGTGCCAGCAGCCTAGGGGGGGTTGGCTACACCTTC. This codes for CASSLGGVGYTF.